This paragraph reports one TCR beta chain. Clones were sequenced by immunoSEQ multiplex PCR, and TCRdb holds only the in-frame ones, with some missing. The sample shows roughly 250,000 clones, more than 70% of them seen only once. This CDR3 has 13 amino acids. Trimming removed 4 bases at V and 5 bases at J, with 9 bases between. In germline, CDR1 is GTSNPN, CDR2 SVGIG (reference sequence). These data come from a study of blood T cell repertoires in COVID-19. The sample consisted of peripheral blood. This chain uses TRBV30 with TRBJ1-6; no reliable D call. The sequence was obtained from a woman aged 40-49 years who had recovered from COVID-19. In DNA form, the CDR3 reads TGTGCCTGGACGAGGGCGAATAATTCACCCCTCCACTTT. Residues: CAWTRANNSPLHF.